This entry lists 27 T cell receptor beta chains sequenced from one sample in a study of blood T cell repertoires in COVID-19. Only in-frame clones appear in the TCRdb table, and some are missing; sequencing was by immunoSEQ multiplex PCR. This repertoire shows about 84,000 clones, 83% found once; its top ten account for under 35%. Sequenced sample: peripheral blood. Receptors originate from a woman of 80 years or more with acute or convalescent COVID-19.

A note on this clone: Within the sample, other DNA sequences also encode this same CDR3. The chain uses TRBV12-3 or TRBV12-4 and TRBJ2-7; possible D gene TRBD1, 6 bases. The length of the CDR3 is 12 residues. V was clipped by 6 bases and J by 4 bases, with 10 bases between them. DNA of the CDR3: TGTGCCAGCAGCCTTACAGGGTACGAGCAGTACTTC. This encodes CASSLTGYEQYF.

The chain links TRBV6-5 to TRBJ1-4; D might be TRBD1 (6 bases). The V and J ends lost 6 bases and 4 bases respectively, with 9 bases between them. The CDR3 covers 13 residues. Germline V gives CDR1 MNHEY, CDR2 SVGAGI. The CDR3 protein is CASSGQINEKLFF. CDR3 DNA: TGTGCCAGCAGCGGACAGATTAATGAAAAACTGTTTTTT.

CDR3: CASSPGGGTGELFF. The CDR3, as DNA: TGTGCCAGCAGTCCCGGGGGAGGGACCGGGGAGCTGTTTTTT. The genes are TRBV28 and TRBJ2-2; 7 bases map to TRBD2. Germline loops: CDR1 MDHEN, CDR2 SYDVKM. The junction had 5 bases not matched to a gene; V was cut back by 5 bases and J by 5 bases. The CDR3 is made up of 14 amino acids.

This rearrangement joins TRBV7-9 to TRBJ1-3, with 7 bases that match TRBD1. The CDR3 is 15 residues long. V gave up 5 bases and J gave up 2 bases; unmatched junction bases: 6. Germline values: CDR1 SEHNR, CDR2 FQNEAQ (reference sequence). The DNA of the CDR3 is TGTGCCAGCAGCGATATTCAGGGGGCTGGAAACACCATATATTTT. It translates to CASSDIQGAGNTIYF.

This chain uses TRBV18 with TRBJ2-2; D perhaps matches TRBD1 (5 bases). Deletions cut 3 bases from V and 6 bases from J, with 11 bases between. Per germline, CDR1 KGHSH and CDR2 LQKENI. The length of the CDR3 is 14 residues. The CDR3 DNA sequence: TGTGCCAGCTCACCGCTCCAGGGTTCCGGGGAGCTGTTTTTT. Translated: CASSPLQGSGELFF.

The V call is TRBV25-1, the J call TRBJ2-1; 9 bases agree with TRBD2. The germline V gene has CDR1 MGHDK and CDR2 SYGVNS. This CDR3 has 14 amino acids. Trimming removed 8 bases from V and 8 bases from J; junction bases left unmatched: 10. The CDR3 reads CASLAAGGPDEQFF. The CDR3 bases are TGTGCCAGCCTGGCGGCGGGAGGGCCCGATGAGCAGTTCTTC.

The chain carries TRBV2 and TRBJ2-7, with TRBD2 as a possible D gene (5 bases). The V gene lost 8 bases and the J gene lost 0 bases, with 14 bases spanning the gap. CDR1 SNHLY and CDR2 FYNNEI come from the germline V gene. The CDR3 sequence is 14 residues long. Written as DNA, the CDR3 is TGTGCCAGCGGGCTAGCCGATAGCTCCTACGAGCAGTACTTC. This sequence encodes CASGLADSSYEQYF.

The chain joins TRBV5-5 to TRBJ2-3, with TRBD2 as a possible D gene (6 bases). The CDR3 loop spans 15 amino acids. Germline V CDR1 and CDR2: SGHKS, YYEKEE (reference sequence). Trimming pared 5 bases from V and 4 bases from J, leaving 17 bases between. CDR3 protein: CASSMTPPGADTQYF. DNA of the CDR3: TGTGCCAGCAGTATGACCCCCCCGGGGGCAGATACGCAGTATTTT.

The CDR3 loop reads CASSQPDRDNYGYTF. The DNA of the CDR3 is TGTGCCAGCAGCCAACCCGACAGGGATAACTATGGCTACACCTTC. The gene calls are TRBV6-5 and TRBJ1-2, with 7 bases fitting TRBD1. The ends lost 6 bases at V and 1 base at J; junction bases unmatched: 8. CDR1 and CDR2 (germline): MNHEY, SVGAGI. The CDR3 has 15 residues.

The chain couples TRBV5-8 to TRBJ2-1; D might be TRBD1 (6 bases). Per the germline V gene, CDR1 is SGHTS and CDR2 is YDEGEE. The CDR3 is 17 amino acids. Trimming removed 2 bases from V and 4 bases from J, with 19 bases in between. CDR3 residues: CASSLESRTDQYNEQFF. The CDR3 nucleotides read TGTGCCAGCAGCTTAGAGTCTCGGACAGATCAATACAATGAGCAGTTCTTC.

The chain couples TRBV19 to TRBJ2-5; 7 positions agree with TRBD2. Germline loops: CDR1 LNHDA, CDR2 SQIVND (reference sequence). The CDR3 runs 13 residues. V gave up 3 bases and J gave up 5 bases; unmatched junction bases: 3. The CDR3 coding sequence is TGTGCCAGTAGTATGGGGGAGGGGGAGACCCAGTACTTC. Its protein product is CASSMGEGETQYF.

The chain uses TRBV25-1 and TRBJ2-1, with a possible D match to TRBD2 (6 bases). CDR3 length: 16 residues. Germline lookup yields CDR1 MGHDK and CDR2 SYGVNS. V was clipped by 3 bases and J by 0 bases, with 12 bases between them. The CDR3 here is CASSETGGGSYNEQFF. The CDR3 bases are TGTGCCAGCAGTGAGACCGGGGGAGGCTCCTACAATGAGCAGTTCTTC. Full variable domain (missing parts from reference TRBV25-1 and TRBJ2-1): EADIYQTPRYLVIGTGKKITLECSQTMGHDKMYWYQQDPGMELHLIHYSYGVNSTEKGDLSSESTVSRIRTEHFPLTLESARPSHTSQYLCASSETGGGSYNEQFFGPGTRLTVL.

V usage is TRBV3-1 (or the pseudogene TRBV3-2) and J usage is TRBJ2-1, with D possibly being TRBD2 (5 bases). The V end was cut by 0 bases, the J end by 3 bases, with 12 bases between. The CDR3 length is 16 residues. Germline V gene data show CDR1 as LGHDT and CDR2 as YNNKEL (reference sequence). CDR3 sequence reads: CASSQESGYFYNEQFF. CDR3 bases: TGTGCCAGCAGCCAAGAATCGGGATATTTCTACAATGAGCAGTTCTTC.

V gene TRBV11-2 combines with J gene TRBJ2-5; D is unresolved. This CDR3 region has 14 residues. The ends were cut back, 5 bases at V and 2 bases at J, with 12 bases in the middle. Looked up from germline, CDR1 is SGHAT and CDR2 is FQNNGV. The CDR3 spells CASSTHSWQETQYF. The CDR3 DNA follows: TGTGCCAGCAGCACTCATAGCTGGCAAGAGACCCAGTACTTC. Full variable domain (remainder filled in from reference TRBV11-2 and TRBJ2-5): EAGVAQSPRYKIIEKRQSVAFWCNPISGHATLYWYQQILGQGPKLLIQFQNNGVVDDSQLPKDRFSAERLKGVDSTLKIQPAKLEDSAVYLCASSTHSWQETQYFGPGTRLLVL.

This sequence joins TRBV18 and TRBJ2-6, with 7 bases lining up with TRBD2. The CDR3 contains 17 residues. CDR1 is KGHSH, CDR2 LQKENI, per germline. The J segment lost 3 bases and the V segment lost 2 bases, leaving 7 bases of the junction unmatched. The CDR3 region has the DNA TGTGCCAGCTCACCATCAAATGGGAGGGGTGGGGCCAACGTCCTGACTTTC. Protein product: CASSPSNGRGGANVLTF.

The chain has TRBV2 and TRBJ2-2, with 14 bases matching TRBD2. Germline assignment: CDR1 SNHLY and CDR2 FYNNEI. This CDR3 comprises 15 residues. Trimming took 4 bases from V and 6 from J; bases not matched to a gene: 1. CDR3 bases: TGTGCCAGCAGTGGACTAGCGGGAGGGGCCGGGGAGCTGTTTTTT. It yields the protein CASSGLAGGAGELFF.

The chain has TRBV10-3 and TRBJ2-4; TRBD1 matches 11 bases. With 10 bases clipped from V and 6 bases from J, the junction kept 5 bases outside the gene matches. The germline gives CDR1 ENHRY, CDR2 SYGVKD. The CDR3 runs 13 residues. The CDR3 nucleotides are TGTGCCACCGGGACAGGGGGTGGAAACATTCAGTACTTC. Its translation is CATGTGGGNIQYF.

The CDR3 DNA is TGTGCCAGCAGCCATGGACTAGCGGGAGCGGGGCAGTACTTC. Encoded protein: CASSHGLAGAGQYF. The chain carries TRBV14 and TRBJ2-7, with 13 bases fitting TRBD2. The J segment lost 9 bases and the V segment lost 3 bases, leaving 5 bases of the junction unmatched. CDR3 length equals 14 residues. Germline values: CDR1 SGHDN, CDR2 FVKESK.

The genes are TRBV27 and TRBJ1-6; D is uncertain. V was clipped by 3 bases and J by 7 bases, with 10 bases between them. The CDR3 length is 14 residues. CDR1 and CDR2 (germline): MNHEY, SMNVEV (reference sequence). CDR3 residues: CASSFSSKNSPLHF. For the CDR3, the DNA is TGTGCCAGCAGTTTTTCGTCTAAGAATTCACCCCTCCACTTT.

The chain employs TRBV6-5 and TRBJ2-5, with a tentative D call TRBD1 (5 bases). The CDR3 totals 14 residues. CDR1 and CDR2 (germline): MNHEY, SVGAGI. The V end was cut by 6 bases, the J end by 5 bases, with 16 bases between. The DNA for the CDR3 is TGTGCCAGCAGCCTTGGGGCGGTGGTGGAGACCCAGTACTTC. It encodes CASSLGAVVETQYF.

The chain couples TRBV5-1 to TRBJ2-1; 8 bases are shared with TRBD2. The V segment lost 4 bases and the J segment 1 base; nucleotides outside the gene matches: 10. Germline V CDR1 and CDR2: SGHRS, YFSETQ. This CDR3 is 17 amino acids long. This chain's CDR3 is CASSPLAGSYSYNEQFF. Here the CDR3 DNA reads TGCGCCAGCAGCCCCTTAGCGGGATCCTATTCCTACAATGAGCAGTTCTTC.

The CDR3 DNA sequence: TGCGCCAGCAGCCAGACCACGGGAGTTTTACCCTACAATGAGCAGTTCTTC. It translates to CASSQTTGVLPYNEQFF. The V and J genes are TRBV5-1 and TRBJ2-1, with D perhaps TRBD2 (6 bases). Trimming removed 4 bases at V and 2 bases at J, with 19 bases between. Germline CDR1 SGHRS, CDR2 YFSETQ. CDR3 size: 17 residues.

This clone showed up just once. This sequence joins TRBV3-1 (or the pseudogene TRBV3-2) and TRBJ1-1; weak D call: TRBD1 (5 bases). This CDR3 has 14 amino acids. Germline V CDR1 and CDR2: LGHDT, YNNKEL (reference sequence). V dropped 2 bases and J dropped 3 bases, with 10 bases sitting between them. In DNA form, the CDR3 reads TGTGCCAGCAGCCAACAGGGAGGGGACACTGAAGCTTTCTTT. Its translation is CASSQQGGDTEAFF.

The chain employs TRBV27 and TRBJ1-1, with TRBD1 matching over 7 bases. There are 16 residues in the CDR3. V lost 6 bases, J lost 0 bases, and 10 bases stayed unmatched. Per the germline V gene, CDR1 is MNHEY and CDR2 is SMNVEV (reference sequence). In DNA, the CDR3 is TGTGCCAGCAGCCGGGGGTTGGACAGGATGAACACTGAAGCTTTCTTT. It specifies CASSRGLDRMNTEAFF.

The chain links TRBV3-1 (or the pseudogene TRBV3-2) to TRBJ1-5; 7 nucleotides line up with TRBD1. V gave up 3 bases and J gave up 6 bases; unmatched junction bases: 8. This CDR3 comprises 15 residues. The germline V gene has CDR1 LGHDT and CDR2 YNNKEL (reference sequence). The CDR3 DNA follows: TGTGCCAGCAGCCAGGCCGACAGGGAACCTCAGCCCCAGCATTTT. Residues: CASSQADREPQPQHF.

DNA of the CDR3: TGTGCCAGCAGCCAACTTCTCCAGGGTAGTAAGGGGGATGGCAATGAGCAGTTCTTC. Protein sequence: CASSQLLQGSKGDGNEQFF. This chain connects TRBV3-1 (or the pseudogene TRBV3-2) to TRBJ2-1, with D perhaps TRBD1 (6 bases). The CDR3 totals 19 residues. Between the trimmed V and J ends, which lost 2 bases and 6 bases, there was a span of 26 bases. Per germline, CDR1 LGHDT and CDR2 YNNKEL (reference sequence).

The chain is built from TRBV7-2 and TRBJ2-7; TRBD2 aligns across 7 bases. V lost 6 bases, J lost 3 bases, and 8 bases stayed unmatched. Germline V lookup: CDR1 SGHTA, CDR2 FQGNSA. This CDR3 spans 14 amino acids. Here the CDR3 DNA reads TGTGCCAGCAGGACCGGGGGGAGAAGCTACGAGCAGTACTTC. This translates into CASRTGGRSYEQYF.